This T cell receptor beta chain was profiled in a study of somatic mutations in cytotoxic T cells in rheumatoid arthritis (TCRdb year 2017). Context from the whole study: Peripheral blood (about 32 ml EDTA) was collected from patients immediately after diagnosis and before any treatment began. Median age was essentially the same in the patient group and the control group. A FACSAria II or Sony SH800 was used to flow-sort some V beta antibody-stained T-cell populations at nearly 100% purity, and TCRB sequencing was also done on sorted V beta1+ cells. The study asked whether expanded CD8+ T-cell clones in newly diagnosed, untreated rheumatoid arthritis carry somatic mutations, and used TCRB deep sequencing to characterize clonality. A total of 55 to 75 rheumatoid arthritis patients and 15 to 25 healthy controls underwent TCRB deep sequencing. Overall study results and their limits: Healthy controls showed no age-related increase in CD8+ clonality, whereas patients did (Spearman r ≈ 0.47). In 8 of 65 patients the largest CD8+ clone exceeded 20% of CD8+ cells, and several identical CD8+ TCRB sequences were shared between blood and synovial fluid. The slight underrepresentation of TRBV07 in patients was not corrected for multiple comparisons. The expanded CD8+ clones had unknown antigen targets, and not appearing in virus-specific databases did not rule out that they were virus-specific. Rheumatoid arthritis patients and age-matched healthy controls did not significantly differ in CD8+ T-cell clonality.

Taken from the germline V gene, the CDR1 and CDR2 loops are SNHLY and FYNNEI. The CDR3 runs 15 residues from the cysteine to the phenylalanine. Just the 45-base CDR3 DNA is kept, in frame starting at base 1. Relative to germline, V is missing 6 bases and J is missing 6 bases, with 12 bases of the junction outside any gene match. Flow cytometry confirmed the purity of CD4+ and CD8+ cells that had been isolated by positive magnetic bead selection on an AutoMACS. Clonal expansions were first screened by flow cytometry with a TCR V beta antibody panel, then characterized by TCRB deep sequencing of sorted CD8+ fractions. Peripheral blood mononuclear cells were isolated by Ficoll-Paque PLUS density gradient separation. Using Nucleospin Tissue or Tissue XS kits, DNA was extracted from CD4-enriched, CD8-enriched or PBMC samples, with quantification by a Qubit 2.0 fluorometer. Sequencing of TCRB CDR3 was done on genomic DNA with the immunoSEQ assay. In the original analysis: Published virus-specific TCRB sequences were compared with patient CD8+ clones larger than 1%, and only a few matches were found. Only productive TCRB rearrangements were included in the analyses. Defining a clone by its unique TCRB CDR3 sequence, the study calculated clonality as a productive clonality index derived from Shannon entropy. The template counts of each clone relative to the total templates per sample were used to calculate repertoire overlap between two samples. Flow cytometry-measured V-gene usage correlated with V-gene usage from TCRB sequencing, with a Spearman r of about 0.65. This is the immuneACCESS table as TCRdb keeps it, with only in-frame sequences that have V and J called. A part of the clones is gone; compared with another copy, unresolved V genes explain less than half, and the rest is unexplained. Clone size and the V and J calls come from that table; the DNA yielded D and trimming. This sample holds approximately 18,000 clones; roughly four fifths were observed only once. The ten largest make up 8.9% of the sample.

Remarks on this clone: Its antigen specificity is not known. Base qualities are not provided; no much larger clone lies one nucleotide away.

The material sequenced was CD8+ T cells sorted from blood. The receptor was derived from an adult with rheumatoid arthritis. The chain is encoded by TRBV2 joined to TRBJ2-7; TRBD1 agrees with 9 junctional bases. In nucleotides, the sequence is TGTGCCAGCAGATTACTTACCGGGACAGGGTTCGAGCAGTACTTC. This yields the protein CASRLLTGTGFEQYF. With all but the CDR3 taken from the reference TRBV2 and TRBJ2-7 genes, the full variable domain is: EPEVTQTPSHQVTQMGQEVILRCVPISNHLYFYWYRQILGQKVEFLVSFYNNEISEKSEIFDDQFSVERPDGSNFTLKIRSTKLEDSAMYFCASRLLTGTGFEQYFGPGTRLTVT.